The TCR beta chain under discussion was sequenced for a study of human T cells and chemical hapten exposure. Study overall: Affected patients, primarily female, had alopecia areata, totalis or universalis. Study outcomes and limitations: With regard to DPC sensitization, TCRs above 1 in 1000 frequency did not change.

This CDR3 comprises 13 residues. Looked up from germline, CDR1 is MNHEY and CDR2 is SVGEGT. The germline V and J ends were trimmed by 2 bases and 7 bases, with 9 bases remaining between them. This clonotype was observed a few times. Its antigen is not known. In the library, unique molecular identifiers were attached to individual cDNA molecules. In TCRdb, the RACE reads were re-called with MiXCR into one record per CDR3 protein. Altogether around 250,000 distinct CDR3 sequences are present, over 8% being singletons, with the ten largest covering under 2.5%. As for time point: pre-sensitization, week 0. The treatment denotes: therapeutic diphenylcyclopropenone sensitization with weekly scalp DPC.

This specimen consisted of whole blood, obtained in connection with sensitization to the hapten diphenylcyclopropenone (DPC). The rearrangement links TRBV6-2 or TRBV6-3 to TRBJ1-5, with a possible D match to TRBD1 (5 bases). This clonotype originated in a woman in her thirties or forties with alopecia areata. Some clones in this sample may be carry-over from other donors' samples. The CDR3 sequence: CASSYGASQPQHF. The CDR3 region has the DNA TGTGCCAGCAGTTACGGGGCCAGCCAGCCCCAGCATTTT.